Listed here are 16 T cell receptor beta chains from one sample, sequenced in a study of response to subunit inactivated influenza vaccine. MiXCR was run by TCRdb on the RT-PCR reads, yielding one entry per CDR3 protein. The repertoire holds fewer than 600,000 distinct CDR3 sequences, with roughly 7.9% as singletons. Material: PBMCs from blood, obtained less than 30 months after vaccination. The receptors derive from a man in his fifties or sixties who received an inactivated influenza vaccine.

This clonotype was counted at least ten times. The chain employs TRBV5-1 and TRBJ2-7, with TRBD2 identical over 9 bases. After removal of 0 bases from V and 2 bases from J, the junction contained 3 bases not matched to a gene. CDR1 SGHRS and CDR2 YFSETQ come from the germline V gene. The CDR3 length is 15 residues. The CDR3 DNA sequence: TGCGCCAGCAGCTTGGCGACTAGCGGAGCCTACGAGCAGTACTTC. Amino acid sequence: CASSLATSGAYEQYF.

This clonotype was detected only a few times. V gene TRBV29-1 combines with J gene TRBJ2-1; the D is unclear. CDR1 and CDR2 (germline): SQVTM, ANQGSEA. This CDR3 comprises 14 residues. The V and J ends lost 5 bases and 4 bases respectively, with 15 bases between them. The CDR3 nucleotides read TGCAGCGTTCAGGTATCGTTCCGGTACAATGAGCAGTTCTTC. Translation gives CSVQVSFRYNEQFF.

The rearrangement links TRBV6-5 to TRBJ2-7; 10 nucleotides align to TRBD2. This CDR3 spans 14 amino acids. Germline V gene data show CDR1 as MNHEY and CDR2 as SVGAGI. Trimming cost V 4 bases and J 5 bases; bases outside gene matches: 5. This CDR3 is CASSFSSGSHEQYF. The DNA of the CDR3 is TGTGCCAGCAGTTTTTCTAGCGGGAGTCACGAGCAGTACTTC.

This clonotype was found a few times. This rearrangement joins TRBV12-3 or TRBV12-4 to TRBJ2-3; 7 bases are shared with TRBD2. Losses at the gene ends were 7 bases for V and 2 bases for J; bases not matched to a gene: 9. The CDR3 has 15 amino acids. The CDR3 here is CASTPSSGSTDTQYF. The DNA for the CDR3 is TGTGCCAGCACCCCCTCTAGCGGCTCCACAGATACGCAGTATTTT.

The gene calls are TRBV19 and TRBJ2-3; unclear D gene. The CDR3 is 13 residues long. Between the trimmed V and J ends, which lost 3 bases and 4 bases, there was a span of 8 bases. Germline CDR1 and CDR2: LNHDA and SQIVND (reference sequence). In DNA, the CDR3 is TGTGCCAGTAGTATCCGACCCGCAGATACGCAGTATTTT. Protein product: CASSIRPADTQYF.

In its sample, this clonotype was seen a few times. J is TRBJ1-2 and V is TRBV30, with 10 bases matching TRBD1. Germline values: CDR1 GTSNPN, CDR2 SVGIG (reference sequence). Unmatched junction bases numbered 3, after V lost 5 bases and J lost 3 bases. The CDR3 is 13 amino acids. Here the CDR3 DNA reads TGTGCCTGGCGTGGACAGGGGGACTATGGCTACACCTTC. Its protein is CAWRGQGDYGYTF.

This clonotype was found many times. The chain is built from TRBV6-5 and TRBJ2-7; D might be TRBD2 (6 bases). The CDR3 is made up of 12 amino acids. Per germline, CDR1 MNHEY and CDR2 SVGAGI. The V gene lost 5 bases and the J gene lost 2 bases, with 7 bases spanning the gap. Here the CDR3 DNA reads TGTGCCAGCAGTGGCGGGGCCTACGAGCAGTACTTC. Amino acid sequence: CASSGGAYEQYF.

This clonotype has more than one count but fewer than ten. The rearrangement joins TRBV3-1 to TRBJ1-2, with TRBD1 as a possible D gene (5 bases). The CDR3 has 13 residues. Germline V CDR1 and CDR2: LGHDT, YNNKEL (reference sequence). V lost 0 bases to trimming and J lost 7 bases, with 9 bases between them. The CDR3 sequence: CASSQDNRSGYTF. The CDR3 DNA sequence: TGTGCCAGCAGCCAAGATAACAGGTCTGGCTACACCTTC.

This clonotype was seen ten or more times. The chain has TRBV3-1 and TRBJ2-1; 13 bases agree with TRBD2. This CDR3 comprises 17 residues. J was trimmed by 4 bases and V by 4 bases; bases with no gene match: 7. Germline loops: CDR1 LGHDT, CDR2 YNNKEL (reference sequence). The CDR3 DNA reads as TGTGCCAGCAGCCCCGGGACTAGCGGGACCGGATACAATGAGCAGTTCTTC. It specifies CASSPGTSGTGYNEQFF.

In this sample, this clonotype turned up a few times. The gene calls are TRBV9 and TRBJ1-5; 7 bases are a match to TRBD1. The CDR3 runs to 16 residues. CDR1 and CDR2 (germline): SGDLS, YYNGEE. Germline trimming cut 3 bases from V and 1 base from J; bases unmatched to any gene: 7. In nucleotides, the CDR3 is TGTGCCAGCAGCGAGAGGGGACAGAAAAGCAATCAGCCCCAGCATTTT. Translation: CASSERGQKSNQPQHF. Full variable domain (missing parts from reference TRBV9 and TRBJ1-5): DSGVTQTPKHLITATGQRVTLRCSPRSGDLSVYWYQQSLDQGLQFLIQYYNGEERAKGNILERFSAQQFPDLHSELNLSSLELGDSALYFCASSERGQKSNQPQHFGDGTRLSIL.

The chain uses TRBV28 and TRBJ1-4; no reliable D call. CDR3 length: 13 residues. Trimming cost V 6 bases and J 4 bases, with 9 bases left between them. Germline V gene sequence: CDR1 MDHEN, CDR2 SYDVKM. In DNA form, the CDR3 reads TGTGCCAGCAGGAGGGATGGTAATGAAAAACTGTTTTTT. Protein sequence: CASRRDGNEKLFF.

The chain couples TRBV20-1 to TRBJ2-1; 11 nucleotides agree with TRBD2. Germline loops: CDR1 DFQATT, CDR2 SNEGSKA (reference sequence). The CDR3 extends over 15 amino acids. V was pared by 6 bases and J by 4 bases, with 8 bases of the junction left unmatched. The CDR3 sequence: CSAETSGTYYNEQFF. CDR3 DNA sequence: TGCAGTGCGGAGACTAGCGGGACGTATTACAATGAGCAGTTCTTC.

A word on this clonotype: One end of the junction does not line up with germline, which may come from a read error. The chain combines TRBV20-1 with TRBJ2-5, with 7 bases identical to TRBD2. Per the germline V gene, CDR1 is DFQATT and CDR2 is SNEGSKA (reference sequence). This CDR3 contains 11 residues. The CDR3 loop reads CSAATGGSALF. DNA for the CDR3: TGCAGTGCTGCGACCGGGGGGTCGGCCCTTTTC.

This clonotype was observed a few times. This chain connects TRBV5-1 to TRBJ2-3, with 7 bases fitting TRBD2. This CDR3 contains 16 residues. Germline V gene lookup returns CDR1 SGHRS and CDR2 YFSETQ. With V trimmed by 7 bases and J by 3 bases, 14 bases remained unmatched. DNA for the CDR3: TGCGCCAGCGGCGCGGGGCTAGCGGTGCAAACAGATACGCAGTATTTT. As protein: CASGAGLAVQTDTQYF. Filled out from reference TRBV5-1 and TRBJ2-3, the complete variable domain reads KAGVTQTPRYLIKTRGQQVTLSCSPISGHRSVSWYQQTPGQGLQFLFEYFSETQRNKGNFPGRFSGRQFSNSRSEMNVSTLELGDSALYLCASGAGLAVQTDTQYFGPGTRLTVL.

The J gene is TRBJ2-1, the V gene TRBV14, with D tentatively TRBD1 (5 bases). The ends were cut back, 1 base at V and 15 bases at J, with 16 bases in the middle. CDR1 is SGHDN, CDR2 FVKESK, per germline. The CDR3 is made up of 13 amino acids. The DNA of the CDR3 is TGTGCCAGCAGCCAAGGATCCATAAGGGGCCCGTTCTTC. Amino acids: CASSQGSIRGPFF.

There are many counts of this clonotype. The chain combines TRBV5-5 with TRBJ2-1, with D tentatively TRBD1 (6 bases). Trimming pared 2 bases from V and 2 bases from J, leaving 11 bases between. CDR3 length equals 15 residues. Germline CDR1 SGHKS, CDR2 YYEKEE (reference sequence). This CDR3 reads CASSLQGGPYNEQFF. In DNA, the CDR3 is TGTGCCAGCAGCTTACAGGGTGGACCCTACAATGAGCAGTTCTTC.